This T cell receptor (beta chain) was observed in a study of a mutant IDH1 vaccine in newly diagnosed glioma. Across the whole study: Vaccines were first given 4-6 weeks after radiotherapy alone, or with temozolomide cycles. Mean patient age was roughly 43 years; approximately 62% were male and approximately 38% female.

Only a few counts were recorded for this clone. As yet, its antigen is unknown. Trimming took 4 bases from V and 3 from J, leaving 16 bases between them. The CDR3 sequence is 15 residues long. Per germline, CDR1 KGHSH and CDR2 LQKENI. Specified time point: week 35, safety follow-up. Alongside topical imiquimod, each dose of vaccine comprised 300 ug of mutant IDH1 20-mer peptide. The protocol was immunoSEQ multiplex PCR, while the TCRdb copy is restricted to in-frame clones and leaves out a portion. The data hold about 64,000 clones, with roughly four fifths observed a single time. General study results and limits: Seemingly, pseudoprogression had no relation to changes in the top peripheral T cell clonotypes.

The TCR originated in a man aged 45-65 years with glioma. The chain recombines TRBV18 with TRBJ2-7; D assignment may be TRBD1 or TRBD2 (5 bases each). The starting material was PBMCs, obtained from a glioma patient whose treatment included an IDH1 peptide vaccine. The CDR3 reads CASSLHRDGDYEQYF. In DNA form, the CDR3 reads TGTGCCAGCTCACTGCACCGGGACGGCGACTACGAGCAGTACTTC.